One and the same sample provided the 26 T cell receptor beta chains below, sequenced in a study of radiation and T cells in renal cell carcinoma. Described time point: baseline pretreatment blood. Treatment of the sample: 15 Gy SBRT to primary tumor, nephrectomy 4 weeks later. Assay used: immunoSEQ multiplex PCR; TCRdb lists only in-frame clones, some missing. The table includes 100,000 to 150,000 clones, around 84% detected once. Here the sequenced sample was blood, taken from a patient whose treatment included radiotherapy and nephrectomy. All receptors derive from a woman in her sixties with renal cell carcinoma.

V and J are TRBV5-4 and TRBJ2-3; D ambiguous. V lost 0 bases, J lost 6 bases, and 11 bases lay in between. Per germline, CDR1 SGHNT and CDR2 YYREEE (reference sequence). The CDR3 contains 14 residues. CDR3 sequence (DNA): TGTGCCAGCAGCTTGGGTCACCAATTGGATACGCAGTATTTT. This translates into CASSLGHQLDTQYF. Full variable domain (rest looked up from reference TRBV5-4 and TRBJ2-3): ETGVTQSPTHLIKTRGQQVTLRCSSQSGHNTVSWYQQALGQGPQFIFQYYREEENGRGNFPPRFSGLQFPNYSSELNVNALELDDSALYLCASSLGHQLDTQYFGPGTRLTVL.

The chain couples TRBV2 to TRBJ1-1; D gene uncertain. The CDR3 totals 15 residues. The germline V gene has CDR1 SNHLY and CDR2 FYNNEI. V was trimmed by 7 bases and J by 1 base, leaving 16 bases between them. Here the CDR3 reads CASTLGPSGNTEAFF. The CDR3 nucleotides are TGTGCCAGCACCCTTGGGCCCTCAGGGAACACTGAAGCTTTCTTT. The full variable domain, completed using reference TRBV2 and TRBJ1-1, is EPEVTQTPSHQVTQMGQEVILRCVPISNHLYFYWYRQILGQKVEFLVSFYNNEISEKSEIFDDQFSVERPDGSNFTLKIRSTKLEDSAMYFCASTLGPSGNTEAFFGQGTRLTVV.

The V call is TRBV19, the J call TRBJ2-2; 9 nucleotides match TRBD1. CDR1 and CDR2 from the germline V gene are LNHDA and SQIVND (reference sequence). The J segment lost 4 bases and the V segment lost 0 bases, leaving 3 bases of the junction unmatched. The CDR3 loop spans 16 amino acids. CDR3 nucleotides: TGTGCCAGTAGTATAGAAAGACAGGGGGGCACCGGGGAGCTGTTTTTT. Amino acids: CASSIERQGGTGELFF.

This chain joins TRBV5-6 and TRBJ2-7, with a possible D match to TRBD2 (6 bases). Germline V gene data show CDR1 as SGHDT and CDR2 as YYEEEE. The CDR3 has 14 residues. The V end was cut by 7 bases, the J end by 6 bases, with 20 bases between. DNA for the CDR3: TGTGCCAGCTGCAACCGGGACTCCTGGGGCGAGCAGTACTTC. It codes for CASCNRDSWGEQYF. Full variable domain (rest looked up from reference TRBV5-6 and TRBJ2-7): DAGVTQSPTHLIKTRGQQVTLRCSPKSGHDTVSWYQQALGQGPQFIFQYYEEEERQRGNFPDRFSGHQFPNYSSELNVNALLLGDSALYLCASCNRDSWGEQYFGPGTRLTVT.

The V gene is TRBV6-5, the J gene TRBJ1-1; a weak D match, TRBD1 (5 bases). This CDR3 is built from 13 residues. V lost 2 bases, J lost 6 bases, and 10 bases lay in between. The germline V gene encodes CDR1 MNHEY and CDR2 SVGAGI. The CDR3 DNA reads TGTGCCAGCAGTTACCGGGGGTGGTCTGAAGCTTTCTTT. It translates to CASSYRGWSEAFF.

The CDR3 region is CASSLVPLSHEKLFF. For the CDR3, the DNA is TGTGCCAGCAGCTTGGTACCCCTTAGCCATGAAAAACTGTTTTTT. The chain carries TRBV5-4 and TRBJ1-4; no reliable D call. There are 15 residues in the CDR3. The germline V gene encodes CDR1 SGHNT and CDR2 YYREEE (reference sequence). V was trimmed by 0 bases and J by 6 bases, leaving 12 bases between them.

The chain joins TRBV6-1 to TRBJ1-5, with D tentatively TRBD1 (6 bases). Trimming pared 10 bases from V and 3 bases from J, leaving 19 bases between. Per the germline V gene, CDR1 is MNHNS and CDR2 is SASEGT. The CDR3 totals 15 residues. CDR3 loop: CATGPTGWDNQPQHF. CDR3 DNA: TGTGCCACAGGCCCTACAGGGTGGGACAATCAGCCCCAGCATTTT.

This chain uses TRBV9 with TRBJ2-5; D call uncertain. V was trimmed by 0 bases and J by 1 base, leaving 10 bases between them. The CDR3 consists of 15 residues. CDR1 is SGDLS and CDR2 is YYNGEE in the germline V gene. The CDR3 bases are TGTGCCAGCAGCGTAGAAGGGTTCAGCCAAGAGACCCAGTACTTC. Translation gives CASSVEGFSQETQYF.

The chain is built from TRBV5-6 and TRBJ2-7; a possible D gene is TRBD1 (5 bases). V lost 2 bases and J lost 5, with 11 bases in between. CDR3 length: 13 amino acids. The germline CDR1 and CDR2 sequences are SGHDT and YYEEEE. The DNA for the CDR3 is TGTGCCAGCAGCTTTCAGGGATTGGACGAGCAGTACTTC. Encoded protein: CASSFQGLDEQYF.

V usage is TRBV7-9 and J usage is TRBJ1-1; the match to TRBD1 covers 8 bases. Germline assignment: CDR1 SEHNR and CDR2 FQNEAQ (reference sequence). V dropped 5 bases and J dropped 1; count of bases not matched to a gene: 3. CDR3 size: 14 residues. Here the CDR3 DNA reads TGTGCCAGCAGCACCGGACAGGGGAACACTGAAGCTTTCTTT. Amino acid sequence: CASSTGQGNTEAFF.

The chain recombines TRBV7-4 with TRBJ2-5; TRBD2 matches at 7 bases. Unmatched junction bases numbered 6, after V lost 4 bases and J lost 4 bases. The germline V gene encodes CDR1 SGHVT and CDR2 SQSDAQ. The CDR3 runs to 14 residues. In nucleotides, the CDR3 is TGTGCCAGCAGCTCAAGGACTAGTCGAGAGACCCAGTACTTC. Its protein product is CASSSRTSRETQYF.

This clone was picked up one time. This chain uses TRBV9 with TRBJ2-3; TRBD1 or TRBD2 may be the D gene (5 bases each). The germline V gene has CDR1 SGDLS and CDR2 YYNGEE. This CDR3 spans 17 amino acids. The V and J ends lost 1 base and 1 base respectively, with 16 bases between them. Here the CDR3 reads CASSVWVGAGGTDTQYF. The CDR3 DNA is TGTGCCAGCAGCGTATGGGTCGGGGCCGGTGGCACAGATACGCAGTATTTT.

CDR3 in DNA: TGCAGCGTTAGGCAGGGGACCGACTATGGCTACACCTTC. Protein: CSVRQGTDYGYTF. The J gene is TRBJ1-2, the V gene TRBV29-1; TRBD1 might be the D (6 bases). The germline V gene encodes CDR1 SQVTM and CDR2 ANQGSEA. This CDR3 has 13 residues. Deletions cut 5 bases from V and 3 bases from J, with 13 bases between.

The CDR3 nucleotides read TGTGCCAGCAGTTACTCGTCGTACAATGAGCAGTTCTTC. Translation gives CASSYSSYNEQFF. The gene calls are TRBV6-6 and TRBJ2-1; D is ambiguous. Germline CDR1 reads MNHNY; CDR2 reads SVGAGI (reference sequence). V was trimmed by 0 bases and J by 4 bases, leaving 4 bases between them. The CDR3 runs 13 residues.

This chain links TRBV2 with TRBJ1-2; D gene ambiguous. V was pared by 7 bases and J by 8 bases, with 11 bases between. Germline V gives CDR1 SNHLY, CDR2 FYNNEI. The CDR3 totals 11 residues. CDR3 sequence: CASKTNQGYTF. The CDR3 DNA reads TGTGCCAGCAAGACTAATCAAGGCTACACCTTC.

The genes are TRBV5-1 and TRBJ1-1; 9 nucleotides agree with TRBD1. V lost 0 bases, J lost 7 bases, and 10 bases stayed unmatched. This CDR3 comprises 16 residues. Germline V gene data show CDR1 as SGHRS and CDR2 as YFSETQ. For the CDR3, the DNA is TGCGCCAGCAGCTTGGGGGATGGACAGGGGTTGGGTGAAGCTTTCTTT. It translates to CASSLGDGQGLGEAFF. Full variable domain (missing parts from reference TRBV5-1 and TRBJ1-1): KAGVTQTPRYLIKTRGQQVTLSCSPISGHRSVSWYQQTPGQGLQFLFEYFSETQRNKGNFPGRFSGRQFSNSRSEMNVSTLELGDSALYLCASSLGDGQGLGEAFFGQGTRLTVV.

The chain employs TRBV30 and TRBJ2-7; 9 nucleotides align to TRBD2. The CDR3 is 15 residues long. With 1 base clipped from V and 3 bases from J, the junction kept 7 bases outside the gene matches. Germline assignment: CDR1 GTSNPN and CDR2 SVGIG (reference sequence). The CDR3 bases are TGTGCCTGGAGTGAGGCGGGACTAGCAGTCTACGAGCAGTACTTC. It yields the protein CAWSEAGLAVYEQYF.

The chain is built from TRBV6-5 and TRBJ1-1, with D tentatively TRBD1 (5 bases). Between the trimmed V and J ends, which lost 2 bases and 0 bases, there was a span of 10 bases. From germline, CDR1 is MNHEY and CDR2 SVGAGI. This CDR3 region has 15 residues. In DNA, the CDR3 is TGTGCCAGCAGTTACGCGCAGGGAATGAACACTGAAGCTTTCTTT. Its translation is CASSYAQGMNTEAFF.

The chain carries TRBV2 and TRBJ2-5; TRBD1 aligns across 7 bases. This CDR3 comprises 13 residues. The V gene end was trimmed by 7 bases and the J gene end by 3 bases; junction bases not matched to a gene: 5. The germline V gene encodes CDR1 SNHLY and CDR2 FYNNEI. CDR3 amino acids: CASNQDREETQYF. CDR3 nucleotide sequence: TGTGCCAGCAACCAAGACAGGGAAGAGACCCAGTACTTC.

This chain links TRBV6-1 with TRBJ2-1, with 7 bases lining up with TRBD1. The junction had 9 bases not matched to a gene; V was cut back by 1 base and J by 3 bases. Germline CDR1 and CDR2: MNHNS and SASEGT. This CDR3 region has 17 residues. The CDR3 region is CASSEGRTGDGYNEQFF. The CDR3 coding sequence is TGTGCCAGCAGTGAAGGAAGAACAGGGGATGGCTACAATGAGCAGTTCTTC.

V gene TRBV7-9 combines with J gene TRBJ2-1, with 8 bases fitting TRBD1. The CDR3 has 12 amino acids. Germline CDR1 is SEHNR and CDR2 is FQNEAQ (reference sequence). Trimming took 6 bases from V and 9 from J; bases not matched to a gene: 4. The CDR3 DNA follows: TGTGCCAGCAGACGGACAGGGAGTGAGCAGTTCTTC. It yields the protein CASRRTGSEQFF. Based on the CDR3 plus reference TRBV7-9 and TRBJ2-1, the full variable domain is DTGVSQNPRHKITKRGQNVTFRCDPISEHNRLYWYRQTLGQGPEFLTYFQNEAQLEKSRLLSDRFSAERPKGSFSTLEIQRTEQGDSAMYLCASRRTGSEQFFGPGTRLTVL.

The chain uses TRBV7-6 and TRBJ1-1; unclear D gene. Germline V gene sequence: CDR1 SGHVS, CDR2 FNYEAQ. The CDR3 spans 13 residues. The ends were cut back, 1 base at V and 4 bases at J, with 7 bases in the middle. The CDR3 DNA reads TGTGCCAGCAGCTTAGACGGTAGCACTGAAGCTTTCTTT. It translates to CASSLDGSTEAFF. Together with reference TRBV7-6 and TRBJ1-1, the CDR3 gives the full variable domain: GAGVSQSPRYKVTKRGQDVALRCDPISGHVSLYWYRQALGQGPEFLTYFNYEAQQDKSGLPNDRFSAERPEGSISTLTIQRTEQRDSAMYRCASSLDGSTEAFFGQGTRLTVV.

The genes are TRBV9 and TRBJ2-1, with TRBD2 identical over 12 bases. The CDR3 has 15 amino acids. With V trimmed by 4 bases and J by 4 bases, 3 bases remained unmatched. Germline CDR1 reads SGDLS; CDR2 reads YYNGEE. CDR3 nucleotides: TGTGCCAGCAGCACCGGACTAGCGGGGTACAATGAGCAGTTCTTC. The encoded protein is CASSTGLAGYNEQFF.

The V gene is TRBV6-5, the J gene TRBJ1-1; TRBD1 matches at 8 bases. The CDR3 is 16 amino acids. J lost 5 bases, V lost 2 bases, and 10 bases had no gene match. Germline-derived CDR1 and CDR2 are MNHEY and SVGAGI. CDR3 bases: TGTGCCAGCAGTTACGAGGCAGGGGGCTCCAGTACTGAAGCTTTCTTT. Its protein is CASSYEAGGSSTEAFF.

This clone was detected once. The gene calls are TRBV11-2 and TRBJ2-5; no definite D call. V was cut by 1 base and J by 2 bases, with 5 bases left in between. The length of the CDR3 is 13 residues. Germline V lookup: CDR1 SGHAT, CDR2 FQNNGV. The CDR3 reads CASSLGGQETQYF. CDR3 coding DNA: TGTGCCAGCAGCTTAGGGGGTCAAGAGACCCAGTACTTC.

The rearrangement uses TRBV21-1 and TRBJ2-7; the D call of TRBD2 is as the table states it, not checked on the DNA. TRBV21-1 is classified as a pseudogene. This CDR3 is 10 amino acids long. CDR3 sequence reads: CASNPTVQYF. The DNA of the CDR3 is TGTGCCAGCAACCCCACGGTGCAGTACTTC.